Listed here is a single T cell receptor (beta chain). The antigen remains undetermined. This entry comes from a study of T cell responses to AZD1222 COVID-19 vaccine. Overall study context: Pooling covered second doses at about 4 or about 12 weeks.

Produced via immunoSEQ multiplex PCR; TCRdb's table is partial and in-frame only. The profile shows some 110,000 clones, more than 85% of them singletons. The study, taken as a whole, reports: Among the donors, most were white British and more were female, and clonal diversity was possibly underestimated. Per reports, nearly half of all spike-specific TCRs target regions that are unmutated in variants. Receipt of two AZD1222 doses was followed by a rise in Spike-specific TCR breadth and depth.

This specimen consisted of peripheral blood, obtained on day 0 of AZD1222 vaccination. This receptor was obtained from an adult in good health.

The CDR3 spells CASSPTSPYEQYF. The CDR3 DNA sequence: TGTGCCAGCAGCCCTACCTCACCCTACGAGCAGTACTTC. The chain uses TRBV5-5 and TRBJ2-7, with D unresolved. CDR1 is SGHKS, CDR2 YYEKEE, per germline (reference sequence). The CDR3 has 13 residues. Between the trimmed V and J ends, which lost 4 bases and 2 bases, there was a span of 10 bases.